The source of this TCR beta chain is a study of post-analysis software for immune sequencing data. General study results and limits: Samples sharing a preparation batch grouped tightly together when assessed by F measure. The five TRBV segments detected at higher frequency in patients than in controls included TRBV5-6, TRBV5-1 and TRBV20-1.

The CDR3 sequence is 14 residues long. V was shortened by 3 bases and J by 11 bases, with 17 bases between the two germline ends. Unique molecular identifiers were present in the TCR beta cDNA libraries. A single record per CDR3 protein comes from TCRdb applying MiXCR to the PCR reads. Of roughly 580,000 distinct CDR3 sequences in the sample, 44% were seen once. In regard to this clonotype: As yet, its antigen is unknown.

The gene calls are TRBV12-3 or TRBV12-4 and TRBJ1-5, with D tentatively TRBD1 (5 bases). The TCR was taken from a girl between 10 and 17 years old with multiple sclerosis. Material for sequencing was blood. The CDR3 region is CASSFMGGPGTQHF. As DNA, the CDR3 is TGTGCCAGCAGTTTTATGGGGGGACCCGGGACCCAGCATTTT.